Each of the 27 T cell receptor beta chains below was sequenced from the same sample in a study of shared clonotypes between healthy human individuals. Measured with immunoSEQ multiplex PCR; TCRdb has only the in-frame clones, and not every one. The sample carries approximately 2,300,000 clones, about 90% recorded once. The sample consisted of naive CD4+ T cells from PBMCs. The subset is: CD45RA+ positively selected. The origin of the receptors is a man in his late teens or twenties in good health. Some clones in this sample may be carry-over from other donors' samples.

A word on this clone: In the same sample, other DNA sequences code for this CDR3. The chain combines TRBV5-1 with TRBJ2-3, with a possible D match to TRBD1 (6 bases). V lost 0 bases and J lost 0, with 8 bases in between. The CDR3 totals 15 residues. The germline V gene encodes CDR1 SGHRS and CDR2 YFSETQ. This CDR3 is CASSLAQGSTDTQYF. The CDR3 DNA reads as TGCGCCAGCAGCTTGGCCCAGGGGAGCACAGATACGCAGTATTTT.

The chain has TRBV29-1 and TRBJ2-1; weak D call: TRBD2 (6 bases). The CDR3 runs to 19 residues. Trimming took 7 bases from V and 1 from J, leaving 29 bases between them. CDR1 is SQVTM and CDR2 is ANQGSEA in the germline V gene. This CDR3 reads CSALTLRMAGRGSYNEQFF. CDR3 DNA: TGCAGCGCCCTTACTTTGCGTATGGCGGGGCGCGGTTCCTACAATGAGCAGTTCTTC.

The rearrangement uses TRBV7-6 and TRBJ2-1; D not resolved. With 6 bases removed from V and 8 bases from J, the gap between germline ends came to 14 bases. CDR3 length: 13 residues. CDR1 and CDR2 (germline): SGHVS, FNYEAQ. CDR3 in amino acids: CASSYNSDDEQFF. The CDR3 coding sequence is TGTGCCAGCAGTTATAACTCGGACGATGAGCAGTTCTTC.

This clone was counted between two and nine times. V is TRBV11-2 and J is TRBJ2-5; unclear D gene. V was shortened by 2 bases and J by 4 bases, with 14 bases between the two germline ends. CDR3 length: 15 residues. Germline V CDR1 and CDR2: SGHAT, FQNNGV. The CDR3 DNA follows: TGTGCCAGCAGCTTACTAACCGCACCCGGAGAGACCCAGTACTTC. This translates into CASSLLTAPGETQYF.

V usage is TRBV6-5 and J usage is TRBJ2-5; 7 nucleotides align to TRBD2. This CDR3 has 14 residues. Trimming at V came to 2 bases and at J to 1 base, leaving 1 base not matched to a gene. Germline CDR1 and CDR2: MNHEY and SVGAGI. In DNA form, the CDR3 reads TGTGCCAGCAGTTACGGGAGGGCCCAAGAGACCCAGTACTTC. It encodes CASSYGRAQETQYF.

The J gene is TRBJ2-3, the V gene TRBV6-1; D may be TRBD2 (6 bases). V lost 6 bases, J lost 0 bases, and 10 bases lay in between. CDR3 length equals 14 residues. Germline V gene lookup returns CDR1 MNHNS and CDR2 SASEGT. The CDR3: CASSAGGSTDTQYF. The DNA for the CDR3 is TGTGCCAGCAGCGCCGGGGGTAGCACAGATACGCAGTATTTT.

The V call is TRBV27, the J call TRBJ2-7, with 11 bases lining up with TRBD1. Trimming at V came to 7 bases and at J to 7 bases, leaving 12 bases not matched to a gene. CDR3 length: 15 amino acids. CDR1 and CDR2 (germline): MNHEY, SMNVEV (reference sequence). CDR3 nucleotides: TGTGCCAGCACCCCTTCGGACAGGGGGCAGTATGAGCAGTACTTC. Its protein product is CASTPSDRGQYEQYF.

This clone was detected only once. This chain joins TRBV4-2 and TRBJ2-1; 10 bases agree with TRBD2. Losses at the gene ends were 0 bases for V and 3 bases for J; bases not matched to a gene: 5. The germline V gene has CDR1 LGHNA and CDR2 YNFKEQ. CDR3 length: 17 residues. This CDR3 is CASSQEPSGSHYNEQFF. Written as DNA, the CDR3 is TGTGCCAGCAGCCAAGAACCTAGCGGGAGTCACTACAATGAGCAGTTCTTC.

Only one count was recorded for this clone. The chain carries TRBV29-1 and TRBJ1-1; D call uncertain. CDR1 is SQVTM and CDR2 is ANQGSEA in the germline V gene. The CDR3 loop spans 15 amino acids. V was shortened by 2 bases and J by 0 bases, with 13 bases between the two germline ends. Written as DNA, the CDR3 is TGCAGCGTTGAAACGAGGCAGAACATGAACACTGAAGCTTTCTTT. Translating it yields CSVETRQNMNTEAFF.

This sequence joins TRBV9 and TRBJ2-7; D is possibly TRBD2 (5 bases). This CDR3 has 14 residues. The ends were cut back, 0 bases at V and 4 bases at J, with 11 bases in the middle. The germline CDR1 and CDR2 sequences are SGDLS and YYNGEE. CDR3 region: CASSVEGRWYEQYF. Written as DNA, the CDR3 is TGTGCCAGCAGCGTAGAAGGGAGATGGTACGAGCAGTACTTC.

The rearrangement joins TRBV28 to TRBJ2-5, with 12 bases aligning to TRBD2. Germline lookup yields CDR1 MDHEN and CDR2 SYDVKM. CDR3 length: 16 amino acids. Germline trimming cut 5 bases from V and 5 bases from J; bases unmatched to any gene: 9. CDR3 DNA sequence: TGTGCCAGCAGTCCTAGCGGGAGGGCCGGTTGGGAGACCCAGTACTTC. This encodes CASSPSGRAGWETQYF.

V is TRBV6-5 and J is TRBJ1-5; 9 bases match TRBD1. Germline values: CDR1 MNHEY, CDR2 SVGAGI. CDR3 size: 15 residues. J lost 7 bases, V lost 3 bases, and 7 bases had no gene match. The CDR3: CASSYDRTGVQPQHF. As DNA, the CDR3 is TGTGCCAGCAGTTATGATAGGACAGGGGTCCAGCCCCAGCATTTT.

This chain joins TRBV7-2 and TRBJ2-5; D uncertain. V was cut by 6 bases and J by 5 bases, with 10 bases left in between. The CDR3 loop spans 12 amino acids. Looked up from germline, CDR1 is SGHTA and CDR2 is FQGNSA. Here the CDR3 reads CASRRLRETQYF. Here the CDR3 DNA reads TGTGCCAGCAGACGCCTAAGGGAGACCCAGTACTTC.

The V and J genes are TRBV25-1 and TRBJ2-1; D is undetermined. Germline V lookup: CDR1 MGHDK, CDR2 SYGVNS. V lost 1 base to trimming and J lost 8 bases, with 18 bases between them. This CDR3 has 16 residues. The CDR3 protein is CASSESRSPAMDEQFF. The CDR3 region has the DNA TGTGCCAGCAGTGAATCTCGATCCCCCGCTATGGATGAGCAGTTCTTC.

This chain joins TRBV9 and TRBJ1-3; D remains unclear. Trimming took 3 bases from V and 2 from J, leaving 9 bases between them. The CDR3 is 14 residues long. The germline V gene has CDR1 SGDLS and CDR2 YYNGEE. CDR3 coding DNA: TGTGCCAGCAGCGCAACAGTAGCTGGAAACACCATATATTTT. It yields the protein CASSATVAGNTIYF. Full variable domain (remainder filled in from reference TRBV9 and TRBJ1-3): DSGVTQTPKHLITATGQRVTLRCSPRSGDLSVYWYQQSLDQGLQFLIQYYNGEERAKGNILERFSAQQFPDLHSELNLSSLELGDSALYFCASSATVAGNTIYFGEGSWLTVV.

The gene calls are TRBV4-2 and TRBJ1-1, with no clear D. This CDR3 has 14 amino acids. V dropped 4 bases and J dropped 4 bases, with 13 bases sitting between them. Per germline, CDR1 LGHNA and CDR2 YNFKEQ. The DNA for the CDR3 is TGTGCCAGCAGCCGGGCGGGAACATTCACTGAAGCTTTCTTT. It encodes CASSRAGTFTEAFF.

The CDR3 DNA reads TGTGCCAGCAGCTTATTTCAGGGAGGCTACGAGCAGTACTTC. Translated, it gives CASSLFQGGYEQYF. This rearrangement joins TRBV7-9 to TRBJ2-7; the D gene is possibly TRBD2 (6 bases). Germline V gene lookup returns CDR1 SEHNR and CDR2 FQNEAQ (reference sequence). This CDR3 spans 14 amino acids. The V end lost 2 bases, the J end lost 3 bases, and 11 bases lay between the germline ends.

Worth noting for this clone: The sample carries other DNA sequences with the same CDR3. This chain uses TRBV5-1 with TRBJ1-5; 8 nucleotides align to TRBD1. The CDR3 is 15 amino acids. Germline trimming cut 0 bases from V and 1 base from J; bases unmatched to any gene: 0. Germline V CDR1 and CDR2: SGHRS, YFSETQ. The chain's CDR3 is CASSLGQGSNQPQHF. DNA of the CDR3: TGCGCCAGCAGCTTGGGACAGGGGAGCAATCAGCCCCAGCATTTT.

This CDR3 is CASSLEASGFAEAFF. As DNA, the CDR3 is TGTGCCAGCAGCTTAGAAGCGTCAGGGTTCGCTGAAGCTTTCTTT. The genes are TRBV7-2 and TRBJ1-1; tentatively, D is TRBD1 (5 bases). The CDR3 has 15 amino acids. CDR1 and CDR2 (germline): SGHTA, FQGNSA. Trimming pared 1 base from V and 6 bases from J, leaving 15 bases between.

The rearrangement uses TRBV7-9 and TRBJ2-3; tentative D call: TRBD1 (6 bases). Between the trimmed V and J ends, which lost 1 base and 6 bases, there was a span of 11 bases. The CDR3 runs 14 residues. Germline CDR1 SEHNR, CDR2 FQNEAQ (reference sequence). CDR3 amino acids: CASSLGDTLDTQYF. CDR3 DNA sequence: TGTGCCAGCAGCTTAGGGGACACCCTCGATACGCAGTATTTT.

The chain has TRBV7-3 and TRBJ2-1; D is unclear. Germline V gene sequence: CDR1 SGHTA, CDR2 FQGTGA. Trimming pared 0 bases from V and 0 bases from J, leaving 9 bases between. CDR3 length equals 16 residues. The CDR3 sequence: CASSLTPGFSYNEQFF. For the CDR3, the DNA is TGTGCCAGCAGCTTAACACCGGGTTTCTCCTACAATGAGCAGTTCTTC. Full variable domain (rest looked up from reference TRBV7-3 and TRBJ2-1): GAGVSQTPSNKVTEKGKYVELRCDPISGHTALYWYRQSLGQGPEFLIYFQGTGAADDSGLPNDRFFAVRPEGSVSTLKIQRTERGDSAVYLCASSLTPGFSYNEQFFGPGTRLTVL.

A few counts support this clone. This CDR3 is also generated by other DNA sequences in the sample. The rearrangement joins TRBV5-1 to TRBJ1-4; tentatively, D is TRBD1 (5 bases). This CDR3 has 15 residues. V dropped 0 bases and J dropped 2 bases, with 8 bases sitting between them. Germline V gene data show CDR1 as SGHRS and CDR2 as YFSETQ. CDR3 protein: CASSLAGGTNEKLFF. DNA for the CDR3: TGCGCCAGCAGCTTGGCCGGGGGTACTAATGAAAAACTGTTTTTT.

CDR3 residues: CASSQDSKTDWIQLQYF. CDR3 DNA: TGCGCCAGCAGCCAAGATAGTAAAACAGATTGGATCCAGCTCCAGTACTTC. The V call is TRBV4-1, the J call TRBJ2-5; D ambiguous. Germline-derived CDR1 and CDR2 are MGHRA and YSYEKL. V was clipped by 0 bases and J by 10 bases, with 24 bases between them. The CDR3 is 17 residues long.

The chain employs TRBV6-1 and TRBJ1-1; D remains ambiguous. The CDR3 is 13 residues long. Germline values: CDR1 MNHNS, CDR2 SASEGT. Trimming left V 5 bases short and J 1 base short, with 8 bases between. CDR3 in DNA: TGTGCCAGCAGTTCCGGGAAGAACACTGAAGCTTTCTTT. Translating gives CASSSGKNTEAFF.

This chain uses TRBV5-4 with TRBJ2-5; 14 bases map to TRBD2. The CDR3 totals 15 residues. Germline lookup yields CDR1 SGHNT and CDR2 YYREEE (reference sequence). V lost 3 bases and J lost 11; bases outside the gene matches: 9. CDR3 residues: CASSSGTSGSLVQYF. CDR3 DNA sequence: TGTGCCAGCAGCTCAGGGACTAGCGGGAGCCTTGTGCAGTACTTC.

V usage is TRBV28 and J usage is TRBJ1-1; 8 bases agree with TRBD1. Germline V gives CDR1 MDHEN, CDR2 SYDVKM. Unmatched junction bases numbered 6, after V lost 4 bases and J lost 5 bases. The CDR3 extends over 14 amino acids. The DNA for the CDR3 is TGTGCCAGCAGTTCAGGGGGCTCGGAGACTGAAGCTTTCTTT. Amino acid sequence: CASSSGGSETEAFF.

The CDR3 DNA is TGTGCCAGCAGTGCCCGGGACAGGGGGCTCGTAGGGTCCGAGCAGTACTTC. This sequence encodes CASSARDRGLVGSEQYF. The V gene is TRBV27, the J gene TRBJ2-7, with 12 bases that match TRBD1. V shed 5 bases and J 6 bases; nucleotides not matched to a gene: 14. This CDR3 spans 17 amino acids. Germline CDR1 and CDR2: MNHEY and SMNVEV (reference sequence).